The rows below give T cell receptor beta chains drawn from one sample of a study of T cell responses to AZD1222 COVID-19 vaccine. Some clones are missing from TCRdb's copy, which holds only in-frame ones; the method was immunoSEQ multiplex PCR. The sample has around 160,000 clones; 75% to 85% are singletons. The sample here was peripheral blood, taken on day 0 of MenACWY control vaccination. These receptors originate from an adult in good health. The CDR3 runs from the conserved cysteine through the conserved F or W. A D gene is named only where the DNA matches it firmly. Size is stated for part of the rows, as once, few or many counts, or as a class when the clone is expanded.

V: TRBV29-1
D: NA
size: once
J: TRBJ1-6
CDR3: CSVETDPNSPLHF
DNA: TGCAGCGTTGAAACCGATCCAAATTCACCCCTCCACTTT

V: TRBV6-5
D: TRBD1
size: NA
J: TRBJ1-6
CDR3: CASSYQTGGLGSPLHF
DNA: TGTGCCAGCAGTTACCAAACAGGGGGATTGGGATCACCCCTCCACTTT

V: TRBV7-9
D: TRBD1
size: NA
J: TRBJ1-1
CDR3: CASSKTTGAPPEAFF
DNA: TGTGCCAGCAGCAAAACTACAGGGGCTCCGCCTGAAGCTTTCTTT

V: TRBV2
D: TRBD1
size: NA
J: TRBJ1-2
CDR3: CASSDRGLYGYTF
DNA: TGTGCCAGCAGTGACAGGGGGCTTTATGGCTACACCTTC

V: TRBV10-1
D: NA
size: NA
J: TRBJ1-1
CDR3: CASSDLSNTEAFF
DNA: TGCGCCAGCAGTGACCTTTCCAACACTGAAGCTTTCTTT

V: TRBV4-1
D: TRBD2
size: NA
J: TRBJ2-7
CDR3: CASSPGGLAGAWGEQYF
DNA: TGCGCCAGCAGCCCGGGGGGACTAGCGGGGGCTTGGGGAGAGCAGTACTTC

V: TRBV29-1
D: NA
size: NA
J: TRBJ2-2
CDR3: CSVTDTGELFF
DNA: TGCAGCGTGACGGACACCGGGGAGCTGTTTTTT

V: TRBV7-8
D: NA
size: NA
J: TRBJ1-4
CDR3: CASSLIIRPLEGNEKLFF
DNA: TGTGCCAGCAGCTTAATAATCCGGCCCCTGGAGGGTAATGAAAAACTGTTTTTT

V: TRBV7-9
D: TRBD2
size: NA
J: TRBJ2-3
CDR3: CASSSHSGGTTDTQYF
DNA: TGTGCCAGCAGCTCTCATAGCGGGGGGACCACAGATACGCAGTATTTT

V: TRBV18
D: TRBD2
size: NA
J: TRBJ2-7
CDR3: CASSPGFRTSDYEQYF
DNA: TGTGCCAGCTCACCGGGGTTCAGGACTAGCGACTACGAGCAGTACTTC

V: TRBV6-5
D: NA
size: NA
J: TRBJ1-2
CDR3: CASRPYRDTPGYTF
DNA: TGTGCCAGCAGACCGTACCGGGACACCCCGGGCTACACCTTC

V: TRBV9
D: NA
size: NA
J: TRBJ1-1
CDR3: CASSVVDGLEAFF
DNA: TGTGCCAGCAGCGTAGTCGACGGGCTCGAAGCTTTCTTT

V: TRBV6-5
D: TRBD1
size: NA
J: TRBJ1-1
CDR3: CASSYSTGTTEAFF
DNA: TGTGCCAGCAGTTACTCGACAGGGACAACTGAAGCTTTCTTT

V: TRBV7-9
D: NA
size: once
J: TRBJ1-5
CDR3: CASSLARDQPQHF
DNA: TGTGCCAGCAGCTTAGCCAGAGATCAGCCCCAGCATTTT

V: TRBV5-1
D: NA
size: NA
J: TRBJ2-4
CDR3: CASSLEAGPNIQYF
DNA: TGCGCCAGCAGCTTGGAGGCAGGGCCGAACATTCAGTACTTC

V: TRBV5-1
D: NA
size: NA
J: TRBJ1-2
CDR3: CASSAGGELNYGYTF
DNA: TGCGCCAGCAGTGCCGGGGGGGAACTTAACTATGGCTACACCTTC

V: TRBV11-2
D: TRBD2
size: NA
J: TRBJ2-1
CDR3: CASGTSGGPLNEQFF
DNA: TGTGCCAGTGGGACTAGCGGGGGGCCCCTCAATGAGCAGTTCTTC

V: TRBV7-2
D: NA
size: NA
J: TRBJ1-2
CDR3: CASSLTGTKPSYGYTF
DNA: TGTGCCAGCAGCTTAACAGGGACCAAACCCTCCTATGGCTACACCTTC

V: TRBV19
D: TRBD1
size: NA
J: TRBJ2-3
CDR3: CASSKDRAMTDTQYF
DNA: TGTGCCAGTAGTAAGGACAGGGCTATGACAGATACGCAGTATTTT

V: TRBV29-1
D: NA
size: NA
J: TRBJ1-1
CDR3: CSVDSPGWGTEAFF
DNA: TGCAGCGTTGACTCGCCGGGTTGGGGGACTGAAGCTTTCTTT

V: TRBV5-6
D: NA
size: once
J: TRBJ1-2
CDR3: CASGTQGRNYGYTF
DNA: TGTGCCAGCGGGACTCAGGGTCGTAACTATGGCTACACCTTC

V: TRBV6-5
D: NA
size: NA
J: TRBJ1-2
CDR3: CASSNPEGDYGYTF
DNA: TGTGCCAGCAGTAACCCCGAGGGGGACTATGGCTACACCTTC

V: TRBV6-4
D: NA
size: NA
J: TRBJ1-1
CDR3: CASTGMRGPPNTEAFF
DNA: TGTGCCAGCACTGGTATGAGGGGACCCCCTAACACTGAAGCTTTCTTT

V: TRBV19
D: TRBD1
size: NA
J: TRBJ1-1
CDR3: CASGSGTGRTEAFF
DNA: TGTGCCAGTGGGTCCGGGACAGGGCGGACTGAAGCTTTCTTT

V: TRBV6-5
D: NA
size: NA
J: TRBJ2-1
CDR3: CASKEWDGSYNEQFF
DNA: TGTGCCAGCAAAGAATGGGACGGCTCCTACAATGAGCAGTTCTTC

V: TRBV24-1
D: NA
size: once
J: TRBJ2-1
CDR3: CATSDFGGNEQFF
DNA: TGTGCCACCAGTGATTTTGGAGGCAATGAGCAGTTCTTC

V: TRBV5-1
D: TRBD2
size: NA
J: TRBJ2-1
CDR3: CASSFSGGSYNEQFF
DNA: TGCGCCAGCAGCTTTAGCGGGGGCTCCTACAATGAGCAGTTCTTC

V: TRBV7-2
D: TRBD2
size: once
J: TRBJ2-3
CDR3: CASSLDWGLAAETDTQYF
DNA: TGTGCCAGCAGCTTAGATTGGGGACTAGCGGCAGAAACAGATACGCAGTATTTT

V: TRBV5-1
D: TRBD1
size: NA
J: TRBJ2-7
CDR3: CASSPNLGQATYEQYF
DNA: TGCGCCAGCAGCCCTAACCTCGGACAGGCAACCTACGAGCAGTACTTC

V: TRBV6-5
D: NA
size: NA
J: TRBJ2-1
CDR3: CASSYNKEVLYNEQFF
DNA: TGTGCCAGCAGTTACAACAAAGAGGTGCTATACAATGAGCAGTTCTTC

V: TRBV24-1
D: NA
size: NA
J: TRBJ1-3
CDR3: CATSDFSGNTIYF
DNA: TGTGCCACCAGTGATTTCTCTGGAAACACCATATATTTT

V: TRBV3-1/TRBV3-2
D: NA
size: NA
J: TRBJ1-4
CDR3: CASSPSGGGEKLFF
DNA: TGTGCCAGCTCTCCTTCGGGAGGGGGTGAAAAACTGTTTTTT

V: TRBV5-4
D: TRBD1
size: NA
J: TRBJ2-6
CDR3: CASSPGQGTSGANVLTF
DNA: TGTGCCAGCAGCCCGGGACAGGGCACCTCTGGGGCCAACGTCCTGACTTTC

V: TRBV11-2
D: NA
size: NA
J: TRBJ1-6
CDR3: CASSSQGPSPLHF
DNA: TGTGCCAGCAGCTCGCAGGGCCCTTCACCCCTCCACTTT

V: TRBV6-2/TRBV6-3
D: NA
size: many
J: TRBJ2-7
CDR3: CASSYSSAADEQYF
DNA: TGTGCCAGCAGTTACTCGTCGGCAGCGGACGAGCAGTACTTC

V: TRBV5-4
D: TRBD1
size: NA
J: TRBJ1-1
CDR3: CASSITGVNTEAFF
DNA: TGTGCCAGCAGCATAACAGGGGTTAACACTGAAGCTTTCTTT

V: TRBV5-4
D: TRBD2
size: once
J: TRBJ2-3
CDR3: CASSSAGPSTDTQYF
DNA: TGTGCCAGCAGCTCAGCGGGGCCTAGCACAGATACGCAGTATTTT

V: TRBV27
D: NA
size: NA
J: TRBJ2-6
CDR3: CASSLVSRAAGANVLTF
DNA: TGTGCCAGCAGTTTGGTCAGCCGGGCGGCTGGGGCCAACGTCCTGACTTTC

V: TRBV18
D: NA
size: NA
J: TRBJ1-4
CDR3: CASSPAINEKLFF
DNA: TGTGCCAGCTCACCGGCCATCAATGAAAAACTGTTTTTT

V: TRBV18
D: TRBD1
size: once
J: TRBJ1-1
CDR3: CASSPRQGNKNTEAFF
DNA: TGTGCCAGCTCCCCTAGACAGGGCAATAAGAACACTGAAGCTTTCTTT

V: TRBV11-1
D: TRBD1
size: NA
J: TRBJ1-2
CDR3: CASSPARGHGYTF
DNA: TGTGCCAGCAGCCCTGCCAGGGGGCACGGCTACACCTTC

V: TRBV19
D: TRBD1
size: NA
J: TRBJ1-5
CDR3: CASRQGARNQPQHF
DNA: TGTGCCAGTAGGCAGGGGGCGCGTAATCAGCCCCAGCATTTT

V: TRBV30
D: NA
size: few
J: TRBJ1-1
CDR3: CAWSVSRNTEAFF
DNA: TGTGCCTGGAGTGTATCTAGGAACACTGAAGCTTTCTTT

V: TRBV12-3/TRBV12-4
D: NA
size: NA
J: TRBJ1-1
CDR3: CASSSNTGTEAFF
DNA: TGTGCCAGCAGTTCGAACACTGGCACTGAAGCTTTCTTT

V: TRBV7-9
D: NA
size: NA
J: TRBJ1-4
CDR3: CASSLVGGDREKLFF
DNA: TGTGCCAGCAGCTTAGTTGGAGGCGACAGGGAAAAACTGTTTTTT

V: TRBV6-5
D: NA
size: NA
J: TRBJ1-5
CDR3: CASSRAGVSQPQHF
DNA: TGTGCCAGCAGCCGGGCGGGAGTGAGTCAGCCCCAGCATTTT

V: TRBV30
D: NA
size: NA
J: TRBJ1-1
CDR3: CAWSGLNRVQTEAFF
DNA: TGTGCCTGGTCTGGCCTGAACAGGGTACAGACTGAAGCTTTCTTT

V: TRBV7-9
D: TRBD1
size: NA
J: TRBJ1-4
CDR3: CASSLAQGGEKLFF
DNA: TGTGCCAGCAGCTTAGCCCAGGGGGGTGAAAAACTGTTTTTT

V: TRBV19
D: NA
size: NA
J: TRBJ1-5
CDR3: CASRGGGNSNQPQHF
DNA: TGTGCCAGTAGAGGAGGGGGAAATAGCAATCAGCCCCAGCATTTT

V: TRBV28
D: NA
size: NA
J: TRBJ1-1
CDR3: CASSPRTAMNTEAFF
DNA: TGTGCCAGCAGTCCCCGGACAGCAATGAACACTGAAGCTTTCTTT

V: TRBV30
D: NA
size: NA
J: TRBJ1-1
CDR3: CAWGHPNTEAFF
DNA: TGTGCCTGGGGACACCCGAACACTGAAGCTTTCTTT

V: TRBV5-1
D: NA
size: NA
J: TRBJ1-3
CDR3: CASSLEPRGFSGNTIYF
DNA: TGCGCCAGCAGCTTGGAGCCTCGAGGTTTCTCTGGAAACACCATATATTTT

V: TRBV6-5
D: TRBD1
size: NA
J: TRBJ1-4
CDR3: CASTSGTGGIGKLFF
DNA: TGTGCCAGCACCTCTGGGACAGGGGGTATAGGAAAACTGTTTTTT

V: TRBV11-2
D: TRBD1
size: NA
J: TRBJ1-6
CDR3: CASSPTTGNNSPLHF
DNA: TGTGCCAGCAGCCCCACGACAGGGAATAATTCACCCCTCCACTTT

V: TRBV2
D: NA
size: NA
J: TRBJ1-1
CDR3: CASRADRNTEAFF
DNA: TGTGCCAGTAGGGCCGACAGGAACACTGAAGCTTTCTTT